The 15 T cell receptor beta chains below were found in one sample sequenced in a study of radiotherapy plus CTLA-4 blockade in lung cancer. Some clones are missing from TCRdb's copy, which holds only in-frame ones; the method was immunoSEQ multiplex PCR. This sample carries around 37,000 clones, over 55% of them seen once, and the ten largest clones take 11%. This specimen consisted of peripheral blood, obtained from a patient treated with radiotherapy plus ipilimumab. These TCRs come from a human donor with non-small cell lung cancer who had stable disease on radiotherapy plus ipilimumab.

The chain uses TRBV7-7 and TRBJ1-1, with D uncertain. CDR3 length: 13 amino acids. The germline V gene has CDR1 SSHAT and CDR2 FNYEAQ (reference sequence). With 2 bases removed from V and 4 bases from J, the gap between germline ends came to 8 bases. The CDR3 DNA sequence: TGTGCCAGCAGCTTAAACGTCGGCACTGAAGCTTTCTTT. It specifies CASSLNVGTEAFF.

The CDR3 reads CASSIRGANEKLFF. The CDR3 nucleotides are TGTGCCAGTAGTATCAGGGGCGCTAATGAAAAACTGTTTTTT. The genes are TRBV19 and TRBJ1-4, with D possibly TRBD1 on 6 matching bases. V shed 3 bases and J shed 3 bases, with 8 bases lying between them. The CDR3 extends over 14 amino acids. The germline V gene encodes CDR1 LNHDA and CDR2 SQIVND (reference sequence).

The chain joins TRBV5-1 to TRBJ2-5; TRBD1 is a possible D gene (6 bases). The ends were cut back, 0 bases at V and 4 bases at J, with 10 bases in the middle. The CDR3 sequence is 14 residues long. The germline V gene encodes CDR1 SGHRS and CDR2 YFSETQ. CDR3 sequence reads: CASSLGGLGETQYF. The CDR3 DNA reads as TGCGCCAGCAGCTTGGGGGGGCTAGGAGAGACCCAGTACTTC.

This chain joins TRBV15 and TRBJ2-5; weak D call: TRBD1 (5 bases). V lost 5 bases and J 2 bases, leaving 9 bases between the germline ends. Germline CDR1 LNHNV, CDR2 YYDKDF (reference sequence). The CDR3 has 13 residues. The CDR3 is CATSEPGQETQYF. CDR3 nucleotides: TGTGCCACCAGCGAGCCAGGGCAAGAGACCCAGTACTTC.

CDR3 DNA: TGCGCCAGCAGCCAAGGAGGAAGAGCGGGAAACACCATATATTTT. Amino acids: CASSQGGRAGNTIYF. The J gene is TRBJ1-3, the V gene TRBV4-1, with no clear D. Trimming pared 1 base from V and 4 bases from J, leaving 11 bases between. This CDR3 has 15 residues. CDR1 MGHRA and CDR2 YSYEKL come from the germline V gene.

CDR3 nucleotide sequence: TGTGCCAGTAGTATACGCAGGGATCTCTTCGATGAGCAGTTCTTC. Its translation is CASSIRRDLFDEQFF. V and J are TRBV19 and TRBJ2-1, with a weak D call TRBD1 (5 bases). The CDR3 length is 15 residues. Trimming shortened V by 2 bases and J by 8 bases, and 16 bases separated the two germline ends. Germline V lookup: CDR1 LNHDA, CDR2 SQIVND (reference sequence). The whole variable domain, filled in from reference TRBV19 and TRBJ2-1, reads DGGITQSPKYLFRKEGQNVTLSCEQNLNHDAMYWYRQDPGQGLRLIYYSQIVNDFQKGDIAEGYSVSREKKESFPLTVTSAQKNPTAFYLCASSIRRDLFDEQFFGPGTRLTVL.

The rearrangement uses TRBV15 and TRBJ1-6; 12 bases match TRBD1. The V gene end was trimmed by 7 bases and the J gene end by 5 bases; junction bases not matched to a gene: 3. The CDR3 loop spans 15 amino acids. CDR1 is LNHNV and CDR2 is YYDKDF in the germline V gene (reference sequence). The CDR3 spells CATTGQGADNSPLHF. The CDR3, as DNA: TGTGCCACCACGGGACAGGGGGCCGATAATTCACCCCTCCACTTT.

V and J are TRBV30 and TRBJ1-3; no reliable D call. The germline V and J ends were trimmed by 3 bases and 0 bases, with 18 bases remaining between them. Germline CDR1 and CDR2: GTSNPN and SVGIG (reference sequence). This CDR3 contains 17 residues. The CDR3 region is CAWSDGVLGISGNTIYF. CDR3 bases: TGTGCCTGGAGCGACGGGGTTCTAGGGATCTCTGGAAACACCATATATTTT.

The V call is TRBV18, the J call TRBJ2-1; 7 bases line up with TRBD1. Germline assignment: CDR1 KGHSH and CDR2 LQKENI. The V and J ends lost 0 bases and 4 bases, in that order; junction bases with no gene match: 6. The CDR3 loop spans 16 amino acids. CDR3 residues: CASSPPRGGAYNEQFF. CDR3 nucleotides: TGTGCCAGCTCACCACCGAGAGGGGGCGCGTACAATGAGCAGTTCTTC.

This clone came up once. The junction departs from the called germline gene at one end, perhaps through a read error. This rearrangement joins TRBV25-1 to TRBJ1-1; D may be TRBD1 (5 bases). Looked up from germline, CDR1 is MGHDK and CDR2 is SYGVNS. The CDR3 runs 14 residues. The DNA of the CDR3 is TGTGTCAGCACCAGGGCAGGGTTTATAACTGAAGCTTTCTTT. As protein: CVSTRAGFITEAFF. Supplemented by reference TRBV25-1 and TRBJ1-1, the full variable domain reads EADIYQTPRYLVIGTGKKITLECSQTMGHDKMYWYQQDPGMELHLIHYSYGVNSTEKGDLSSESTVSRIRTEHFPLTLESARPSHTSQYLCVSTRAGFITEAFFGQGTRLTVV.

The V and J genes are TRBV12-5 and TRBJ2-2; 13 bases agree with TRBD2. Germline trimming cut 7 bases from V and 7 bases from J; bases unmatched to any gene: 6. The CDR3 length is 15 residues. Germline CDR1 and CDR2: LGHNT and FRNRAP. Written as DNA, the CDR3 is TGTGCTAGTGCCCTGAGACTAGCGGGGGGCGGGGAGCTGTTTTTT. Its translation: CASALRLAGGGELFF.

This chain links TRBV5-1 with TRBJ1-5; 8 nucleotides align to TRBD1. Trimming removed 4 bases from V and 3 bases from J; junction bases left unmatched: 6. The germline gives CDR1 SGHRS, CDR2 YFSETQ. CDR3 length: 15 amino acids. CDR3 region: CASSRTTGVNQPQHF. Written as DNA, the CDR3 is TGCGCCAGCAGCCGCACGACAGGGGTCAATCAGCCCCAGCATTTT.

The chain is built from TRBV6-1 and TRBJ1-6; D might be TRBD1 (6 bases). With 6 bases removed from V and 3 bases from J, the gap between germline ends came to 9 bases. Germline CDR1 and CDR2: MNHNS and SASEGT. The CDR3 sequence is 14 residues long. For the CDR3, the DNA is TGTGCCAGCAGCTTACAGGGCTATAATTCACCCCTCCACTTT. Its protein is CASSLQGYNSPLHF.

With respect to this clone: Other nucleotide sequences in the sample specify the same CDR3. This rearrangement joins TRBV5-1 to TRBJ1-1, with 7 bases aligning to TRBD1. The CDR3 has 15 residues. Per germline, CDR1 SGHRS and CDR2 YFSETQ. V was pared by 0 bases and J by 2 bases, with 4 bases of the junction left unmatched. CDR3 nucleotides: TGCGCCAGCAGCTTGGAGGGGGCGTACAACACTGAAGCTTTCTTT. It translates to CASSLEGAYNTEAFF.

The chain is built from TRBV7-2 and TRBJ2-1; 8 positions match TRBD2. Losses at the gene ends were 6 bases for V and 0 bases for J; bases not matched to a gene: 4. The CDR3 totals 15 residues. Germline CDR1 is SGHTA and CDR2 is FQGNSA. CDR3: CASSSGTSSYNEQFF. The CDR3 coding sequence is TGTGCCAGCAGTTCTGGGACTAGCTCCTACAATGAGCAGTTCTTC.